Below are 15 T cell receptor beta chains sequenced from a single sample in a study of beta chain features in type 1 diabetes. Investigators reverse transcribed all isolated RNA, so they sequenced expressed TCRB transcripts. Profiling relied on immunoSEQ multiplex PCR, and the TCRdb table lists in-frame clones only, not all of them. Of hundreds of thousands of clones listed, roughly a sixth are singletons. The sequencing sample was made of naive CD4+ T cells from blood. These receptors were obtained from a man between 18 and 29 years old in good health.

J is TRBJ1-1 and V is TRBV4-1; perhaps TRBD1 as D (5 bases). This CDR3 has 15 amino acids. Germline CDR1 reads MGHRA; CDR2 reads YSYEKL. V was pared by 6 bases and J by 6 bases, with 20 bases between. Written as DNA, the CDR3 is TGCGCCAGCAGGCCTACGGGACGATCAGTATCTGAAGCTTTCTTT. The encoded protein is CASRPTGRSVSEAFF.

This clone has just a few counts. The chain is built from TRBV7-2 and TRBJ2-7, with 7 bases that match TRBD2. The germline V gene has CDR1 SGHTA and CDR2 FQGNSA. The CDR3 consists of 14 residues. The trim removed 3 bases at V and 2 bases at J, leaving 4 bases unmatched. CDR3 region: CASSFTRGTYEQYF. In DNA, the CDR3 is TGTGCCAGCAGCTTTACGCGGGGGACCTACGAGCAGTACTTC.

The chain recombines TRBV7-2 with TRBJ2-5, with TRBD1 as a possible D gene (5 bases). The CDR3 is made up of 18 amino acids. V gave up 1 base and J gave up 7 bases, with 25 bases separating them. The V gene's germline CDR1 is SGHTA and CDR2 FQGNSA. This CDR3 is CASSLGRGPGRGRGTQYF. CDR3 in DNA: TGTGCCAGCAGCTTAGGACGTGGGCCCGGGCGCGGTAGGGGGACCCAGTACTTC. Drawing the rest from reference TRBV7-2 and TRBJ2-5, the complete variable domain is GAGVSQSPSNKVTEKGKDVELRCDPISGHTALYWYRQSLGQGLEFLIYFQGNSAPDKSGLPSDRFSAERTGGSVSTLTIQRTQQEDSAVYLCASSLGRGPGRGRGTQYFGPGTRLLVL.

The rearrangement uses TRBV11-1 and TRBJ2-7; TRBD1 agrees at 8 bases. This CDR3 comprises 15 residues. Per germline, CDR1 SGHAT and CDR2 FQDESV (reference sequence). Trimming cost V 5 bases and J 4 bases; bases outside gene matches: 10. CDR3 sequence: CASSGQGAIVYEQYF. As DNA, the CDR3 is TGTGCCAGCAGCGGACAGGGCGCGATAGTATACGAGCAGTACTTC.

This chain joins TRBV15 and TRBJ2-5, with D uncertain. The CDR3 has 13 amino acids. Per germline, CDR1 LNHNV and CDR2 YYDKDF (reference sequence). V lost 6 bases and J 5 bases, leaving 13 bases between the germline ends. CDR3 in DNA: TGTGCCACCAGAACACATTCATCGGAGACCCAGTACTTC. Amino acid sequence: CATRTHSSETQYF.

This chain connects TRBV10-3 to TRBJ2-1, with 12 bases matching TRBD2. V lost 3 bases, J lost 15 bases, and 12 bases stayed unmatched. The germline CDR1 and CDR2 sequences are ENHRY and SYGVKD. This CDR3 spans 15 amino acids. The CDR3 DNA reads TGTGCCATCAGTGACCCGCTAGCGGGGGGGGACCGTCGGTTCTTC. Protein product: CAISDPLAGGDRRFF.

The chain employs TRBV6-5 and TRBJ1-6; D gene uncertain. CDR1 MNHEY and CDR2 SVGAGI come from the germline V gene. This CDR3 is built from 14 residues. Trimming took 3 bases from V and 4 from J, leaving 7 bases between them. This CDR3 is CASSYQAYNSPLHF. CDR3 coding DNA: TGTGCCAGCAGTTATCAGGCTTATAATTCACCCCTCCACTTT.

The chain employs TRBV14 and TRBJ2-2; TRBD1 aligns across 9 bases. After removal of 4 bases from V and 1 base from J, the junction contained 4 bases not matched to a gene. In germline, CDR1 is SGHDN, CDR2 FVKESK. The CDR3 totals 16 residues. The CDR3 sequence is CASSPRTGVNTGELFF. For the CDR3, the DNA is TGTGCCAGCAGCCCTCGGACAGGGGTGAACACCGGGGAGCTGTTTTTT.

The chain couples TRBV5-1 to TRBJ2-7, with 8 bases matching TRBD1. This CDR3 has 15 amino acids. From germline, CDR1 is SGHRS and CDR2 YFSETQ. Trimming cost V 4 bases and J 9 bases; bases outside gene matches: 15. The CDR3 is CASSVSGQDTSWQYF. The CDR3 coding sequence is TGCGCCAGCAGCGTATCGGGACAGGATACATCATGGCAGTACTTC.

J is TRBJ2-3 and V is TRBV5-4; 10 bases line up with TRBD1. The CDR3 runs 15 residues. The V gene end was trimmed by 5 bases and the J gene end by 3 bases; junction bases not matched to a gene: 6. The germline gives CDR1 SGHNT, CDR2 YYREEE (reference sequence). CDR3 region: CASSLGQGRTDTQYF. The CDR3 coding sequence is TGTGCCAGCAGTCTGGGACAGGGGCGGACAGATACGCAGTATTTT.

This clone occurred a few times. V gene TRBV28 combines with J gene TRBJ2-6, with 8 nucleotides matching TRBD2. V dropped 7 bases and J dropped 2; count of bases not matched to a gene: 4. This CDR3 region has 15 residues. The germline CDR1 and CDR2 sequences are MDHEN and SYDVKM. The CDR3 region is CASTLGRAGANVLTF. The CDR3 DNA follows: TGTGCCAGCACCCTCGGGAGGGCTGGGGCCAACGTCCTGACTTTC.

The sample holds a few counts of this clone. V gene TRBV4-3 combines with J gene TRBJ2-7; 12 bases match TRBD2. In germline, CDR1 is LGHNA, CDR2 YSLEER. Trimming at V came to 1 base and at J to 2 bases, leaving 6 bases not matched to a gene. This CDR3 comprises 17 residues. In nucleotides, the CDR3 is TGCGCCAGCAGCCAAGTGAGGACTAGCGGGGTAACCTACGAGCAGTACTTC. Residues: CASSQVRTSGVTYEQYF.

This CDR3 reads CASSLGYRGGELFF. The CDR3 DNA reads TGCGCCAGCAGCTTGGGATACAGGGGCGGGGAGCTGTTTTTT. The chain combines TRBV5-1 with TRBJ2-2, with 7 positions matching TRBD1. V was clipped by 0 bases and J by 7 bases; unmatched bases: 3. Germline CDR1 SGHRS, CDR2 YFSETQ. CDR3 length: 14 amino acids.

V gene TRBV30 combines with J gene TRBJ2-2; D remains ambiguous. The ends were cut back, 2 bases at V and 6 bases at J, with 10 bases in the middle. Germline assignment: CDR1 GTSNPN and CDR2 SVGIG (reference sequence). The CDR3 is 13 amino acids. CDR3 amino acids: CAWSLGWAGELFF. DNA for the CDR3: TGTGCCTGGAGTTTGGGGTGGGCCGGGGAGCTGTTTTTT.

This CDR3 reads CASSLISNNEQFF. The CDR3 nucleotides are TGTGCCAGCAGCTTAATAAGTAACAATGAGCAGTTCTTC. The V call is TRBV7-9, the J call TRBJ2-1; the D is unclear. Germline assignment: CDR1 SEHNR and CDR2 FQNEAQ (reference sequence). CDR3 size: 13 residues. Trimming shortened V by 2 bases and J by 5 bases, and 7 bases separated the two germline ends.